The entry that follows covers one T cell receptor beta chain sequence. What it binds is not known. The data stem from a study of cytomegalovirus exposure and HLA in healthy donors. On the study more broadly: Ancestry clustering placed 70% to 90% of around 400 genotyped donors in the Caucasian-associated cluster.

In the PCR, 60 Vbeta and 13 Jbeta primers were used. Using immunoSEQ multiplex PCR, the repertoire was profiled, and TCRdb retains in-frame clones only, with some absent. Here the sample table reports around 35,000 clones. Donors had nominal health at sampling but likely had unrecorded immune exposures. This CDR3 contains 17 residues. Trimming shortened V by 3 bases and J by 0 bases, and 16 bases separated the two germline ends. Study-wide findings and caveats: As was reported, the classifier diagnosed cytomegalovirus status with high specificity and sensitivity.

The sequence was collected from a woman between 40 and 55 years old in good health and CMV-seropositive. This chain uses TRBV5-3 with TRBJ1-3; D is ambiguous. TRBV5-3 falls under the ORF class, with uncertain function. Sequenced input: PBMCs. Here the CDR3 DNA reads TGTGCCAGAAGCTCCACCTTGAGAGCTCGCTCTGGAAACACCATATATTTT. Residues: CARSSTLRARSGNTIYF.